Listed here is a single T cell receptor beta chain. This clone appeared a single time. It lacks a known antigen. No much larger clone is present one base from it, and per-base qualities are unavailable. The entry originates in a study of shared clonotypes between healthy human individuals (dated by TCRdb to the early 2020s). Describing the broader study: Two women and three men aged 18 to 49 years were included in the cohort. Per donor, three plates each were used for CD4 naive and CD4 memory, two for CD8 naive, and one for CD8 memory. To estimate repertoire size and how much clonotype sharing occurs between individuals, the study deeply sequenced the blood TCR repertoires of roughly 5 healthy adults. Different laboratories and diverse techniques were used to prepare libraries and sequence TCR repertoires, to increase sequencing depth and limit assay-specific biases. Between about 0.8 and 9 billion PBMCs per donor were obtained by leukapheresis. The research as a whole found: Roughly 5.2% of naive CD4, 3.5% of naive CD8, approximately 2.2% of memory CD4, and 0.4% of memory CD8 clonotypes were shared across a few donors. Because the study included a small number of donors, the genetic and exposure-history diversity represented was limited. Based on pairwise subsampling, the degree of clonotype sharing among donors was expected to be affected by sequencing depth. Compared with non-shared clonotypes, clonotypes shared by all four sorted-subset donors had higher generation probabilities. Only blood was sampled, and tissue TCR repertoires likely differ from those in blood. Incomplete sequencing was indicated by rarefaction of sorted-subset datasets, despite the large sequencing depth. Larger estimated clonotype richness was generally found for naive subsets than for memory subsets.

Using the deep immunoSEQ assay, multiplex PCR amplified TCR CDR3 regions from genomic DNA. Genomic DNA extracted from each cell subset was distributed evenly over all wells of several immunoSEQ 96-well plates, and each plate served as one replicate. For sorted subsets, each replicate PCR was loaded with approximately 200 ng genomic DNA, equivalent to roughly 30,000 T cell genomes. Purified libraries were measured with a Qubit 3.0 fluorometer, size-checked on a Bioanalyzer 2100, and measured again with the KAPA Library Quantification kit. Every immunoSEQ 96-well plate was sequenced on a separate single-read 150-cycle Illumina NextSeq 550 flow cell. The source study handled its data this way. Because only junctional sequences without quality scores were contained in the immunoSEQ output, filtering matching that applied to full-length reads could not be performed. Sequences were annotated with PyIR, a Python wrapper for IgBLAST v1.9, using IMGT germline references to assign V/J genes and CDR3. Reads were filtered out if the reads had weak V/J assignments (E-value above 1e-6), no CDR3, stop codons, out-of-frame junctions, or ambiguous translated residues. V3J clonotypes were defined as sequences sharing the same inferred V gene, J gene, and CDR3 amino acid sequence. The percentage overlap between two repertoires was calculated by dividing the number of shared unique clonotypes by the size of the smaller repertoire. Repertoire richness was assessed with RTK rarefaction, the Chao1 estimator, and Recon v2.1 estimates of unobserved clonotypes. For all TCRbeta clonotypes obtained by the gDNA method from a few donors, generation probabilities were computed with OLGA. Imported from immuneACCESS, the table was reduced by TCRdb to in-frame sequences with V and J called. These copies leave out some clones; in studies compared against another copy, an unresolved V gene accounts for under half, and the cause of the remainder is not known. V and J calls and clone size are those listed in that table; D and trimming were worked out from the DNA. This sample lists over a million clones; around 78% were detected once. Around 0.47% of the sample is held by the ten biggest clonotypes.

The CDR3, cysteine through phenylalanine, is 16 amino acids long. The entry retains the CDR3 DNA only, 48 bases that are in frame from base 1. From a lookup of the germline V gene, CDR1 and CDR2 are SGHTA and FQGTGA. V and J lose 5 bases and 2 bases, and a span of 17 bases separates them. Healthy HIV-negative adults with no recently reported acute infections or vaccinations were included as donors. Only Caucasian adults living in Nashville, Tennessee, USA were represented among the donors. CD4+ T cells were enriched through magnetic negative selection, after which naive cells were positively selected on CD45RA and the remaining negative fraction served as the memory subset. After blood collection by leukapheresis, PBMCs were isolated using Ficoll-Histopaque density gradient centrifugation and then cryopreserved in the vapor phase of liquid nitrogen. Purity and quantity of every magnetically sorted T cell population were checked by analytical flow cytometry. Genomic DNA was isolated from each sorted fraction and quantified by UV absorbance on a Nanodrop 2000c.

This receptor chain uses TRBV7-3 and TRBJ2-3, with a tentative D gene TRBD2 over 6 matching bases. The TCR was taken from a man aged 18 to 35 in good health. Some clones in this sample may be carry-over from other donors' samples. Input material: memory CD4+ T cells from PBMCs. The intended sense of this specimen's cell subset or site label: CD45RA-negative fraction. The DNA reads TGTGCCAGCAGCCCCGGCGGCAGGACTACCACAGATACGCAGTATTTT. It is translated as CASSPGGRTTTDTQYF.